This T cell receptor (beta chain) was identified in a study of T cell responses to AZD1222 COVID-19 vaccine. The study's findings and limits: Clonal diversity may have been underestimated in mostly white British donors. Spike-specific TCR breadth and depth went up after people got two AZD1222 doses.

Method: immunoSEQ multiplex PCR; TCRdb's copy keeps in-frame clones and lacks some. The data show some 100,000 clones, 80% to 90% seen once. The CDR3 extends over 14 amino acids. V lost 4 bases to trimming and J lost 4 bases; unmatched junction nucleotides: 6. Germline CDR1 SGDLS, CDR2 YYNGEE. Notes on this clone: The antigen remains unidentified.

The sequence came from an adult in good health. V and J are TRBV9 and TRBJ1-2; 8 bases match TRBD1. The material sequenced was peripheral blood, taken on day 0 of MenACWY control vaccination. CDR3 DNA: TGTGCCAGCAGCACGGACAGGGTATCCTATGGCTACACCTTC. Translation gives CASSTDRVSYGYTF.